The present T cell receptor beta chain was sequenced within a study of blood T cells in healthy people across ages (dated by TCRdb to between 2014 and 2016). With regard to the full study: In model experiments, template switching captured about one uniquely barcoded TCR beta cDNA molecule for every two T cells. Age-related changes in TCR beta repertoire diversity were measured in the study by deep sequencing normalized with unique cDNA molecular identifiers. The donors were divided into four age groups: young (average approximately 17 years), middle-aged (around 37), aged (about 56) and long-lived (around 87). Donors of different ages were randomly distributed across sequencing lanes to avoid experimental bias. For two donors (one aged 18 to 30 and one aged 80 or older), the study analyzed two additional independent replicas of 1 million unique cDNA reads from the same blood draw. Paper-wide results and their limitations: Because the CMV infection status of the donors was unknown, age-related changes in expanded clonotypes may potentially have been confounded. There was a strong correlation between observed TCR beta diversity and the percentage of naive T cells measured by flow cytometry. Observed TCR beta diversity per million T cells fell roughly linearly with age, and a significant reduction was already apparent by age around 40. Estimates of total diversity based on one million sequenced T cells were considered lower bounds and underestimates. Since profiling was done on bulk unsorted PBMCs, naive and antigen-experienced compartments could not be conclusively compared. Compared with the aged group, the long-lived group had more naive CD4+ T cells, fewer expanded clones and increased TCR diversity, suggesting age selection.

Per the germline V gene, SGDLS is the CDR1 and YYNGEE is the CDR2. Between the V and J ends, shortened by 4 bases and 6 bases respectively, the junction contains 23 bases. Counted from cysteine to phenylalanine, this CDR3 has 17 amino acids. The entry retains the CDR3 DNA only, 51 bases that are in frame from base 1. Systemically healthy Caucasian individuals from Russia, some 38 in total and aged roughly 6 to 100 years, were included as donors. Each donor gave ten milliliters of peripheral blood, drawn into EDTA-treated Vacutainer tubes. Ficoll-Paque density-gradient centrifugation was used to isolate PBMCs, with at least 7 million per sample. Total RNA, at least 5 micrograms per sample, was extracted from PBMCs with Trizol reagent. The percentages of naive CD45RAhigh/CD27high T cells were determined by flow cytometry on a PBMC aliquot from every donor. Libraries came from 5' RACE. The instrument was an Illumina HiSeq 2500. A second about 7 to 12 cycle PCR used a sample-barcoded 5' primer and a J-beta primer mix. Each TCR beta cDNA molecule received a unique molecular identifier from a template-switch 5' adaptor carrying 12 random nucleotides. Each sample yielded at least 2.5 million CDR3-containing paired-end reads. The Mint cDNA synthesis kit, primed by a TRBC-specific oligonucleotide, was used to synthesize first-strand cDNA from all RNA. Following uracil-DNA glycosylase treatment, a first 18-cycle PCR with universal primers M1SS and BC2_uni_R was performed on all cDNA. Per the original workflow: For normalization, 1 million high-quality reads, each with a distinct molecular identifier, were randomly selected from each sample. Instead of being binned into consensus sequences, reads that shared molecular identifiers were thrown out. CDR3 identification, clonotype clustering and error correction used MiTCR with a Q25 quality threshold and the strictest error-elimination algorithm. Lower-bound total TCR beta diversity was estimated with a nonparametric unseen species model using Euler transformation. TCRdb applied fastp at Q25 and MiXCR to the public reads, then kept only in-frame beta chains. Rows merge per CDR3 protein into single entries with the most common DNA and genes. In this record, the V and J calls reflect TCRdb's handling and not the investigators' own analysis. This sample gives fewer than 900,000 distinct CDR3 sequences in total; about 52% of them show up just once. The ten largest clonotypes hold under 35% of the sample.

Points on this clonotype: What antigen it recognizes has not been identified. Base qualities are missing; no much larger clone stands one base away.

This clonotype was sampled from a woman aged 55-69 years in good health. Recombination joined TRBV9 with TRBJ2-1, with the D gene call left open. The sequenced material came from blood. The CDR3 region reads CASSPPDPRAESNEQFF. Read as DNA, the sequence is TGTGCCAGCAGCCCTCCGGACCCCCGGGCCGAGTCCAATGAGCAGTTCTTC.